The 18 T cell receptor beta chains presented below share a single source sample, sequenced in a study of blood T cells in healthy people across ages. A second PCR of roughly 7 to 11 cycles used a sample-barcoded 5' primer and a J-beta primer mix. Via MiXCR, TCRdb re-called the 5' RACE reads, giving one row per CDR3 protein. The sample has about 650,000 distinct CDR3 sequences; 32% are singletons. The sample consisted of blood. All receptors come from a woman older than 75 in good health.

Many counts were recorded for this clonotype. CDR3 residues: CASSQGQGREQYF. The CDR3 bases are TGTGCCAGCAGCCAGGGACAGGGCCGTGAGCAGTACTTC. This chain connects TRBV7-2 to TRBJ2-7, with 9 bases lining up with TRBD1. The V gene's germline CDR1 is SGHTA and CDR2 FQGNSA. The V gene end was trimmed by 5 bases and the J gene end by 7 bases; junction bases not matched to a gene: 6. The CDR3 loop spans 13 amino acids. The full variable domain, completed using reference TRBV7-2 and TRBJ2-7, is GAGVSQSPSNKVTEKGKDVELRCDPISGHTALYWYRQSLGQGLEFLIYFQGNSAPDKSGLPSDRFSAERTGGSVSTLTIQRTQQEDSAVYLCASSQGQGREQYFGPGTRLTVT.

This clonotype was seen only once. This could be a read error, since a much larger clone is one nucleotide away. The chain joins TRBV2 to TRBJ1-2; a possible D gene is TRBD1 (5 bases). This CDR3 is 13 amino acids long. Trimming left V 4 bases short and J 12 bases short, with 18 bases between. CDR1 is SNHLY, CDR2 FYNNEI, per germline. The CDR3 spells CASSVGAGRGHTF. CDR3 sequence (DNA): TGTGCCAGCAGTGTCGGGGCAGGGAGAGGCCACACCTTC.

Many counts were recorded for this clonotype. The V and J genes are TRBV7-3 and TRBJ2-5, with 11 bases fitting TRBD2. The CDR3 spans 19 residues. The J segment lost 1 base and the V segment lost 0 bases, leaving 10 bases of the junction unmatched. Germline CDR1 SGHTA, CDR2 FQGTGA. CDR3 sequence: CASSLTGPTSGGFQETQYF. The CDR3 nucleotides read TGTGCCAGCAGCTTAACAGGCCCCACTAGCGGGGGATTCCAAGAGACCCAGTACTTC.

This clonotype was seen a few times. The V and J genes are TRBV5-4 and TRBJ2-5; 8 positions agree with TRBD2. The J segment lost 11 bases and the V segment lost 0 bases, leaving 9 bases of the junction unmatched. The CDR3 covers 14 residues. The germline CDR1 and CDR2 sequences are SGHNT and YYREEE (reference sequence). The CDR3 protein is CASSLGQDGREQYF. The CDR3 DNA sequence: TGTGCCAGCAGCTTGGGTCAGGACGGGAGGGAGCAGTACTTC.

This clonotype was seen many times. V is TRBV5-8 and J is TRBJ2-5, with a possible D match to TRBD2 (6 bases). CDR1 is SGHTS, CDR2 YDEGEE, per germline. Trimming left V 2 bases short and J 4 bases short, with 12 bases between. This CDR3 has 14 amino acids. For the CDR3, the DNA is TGTGCCAGCAGCTTCTGGGCCGGGGGAGAGACCCAGTACTTC. Protein sequence: CASSFWAGGETQYF.

This clonotype was counted between two and nine times. The CDR3 loop reads CASSLASKPYEQYF. The CDR3 region has the DNA TGTGCCAGCAGCTTGGCCAGCAAACCCTACGAGCAGTACTTC. The V call is TRBV5-6, the J call TRBJ2-7; D is uncertain. Germline V gene lookup returns CDR1 SGHDT and CDR2 YYEEEE. This CDR3 contains 14 residues. Trimming cost V 0 bases and J 2 bases, with 9 bases left between them. Drawing the rest from reference TRBV5-6 and TRBJ2-7, the complete variable domain is DAGVTQSPTHLIKTRGQQVTLRCSPKSGHDTVSWYQQALGQGPQFIFQYYEEEERQRGNFPDRFSGHQFPNYSSELNVNALLLGDSALYLCASSLASKPYEQYFGPGTRLTVT.

At least ten counts were recorded for this clonotype. The rearrangement joins TRBV28 to TRBJ1-2; no clear D gene. The CDR3 consists of 14 residues. The V gene's germline CDR1 is MDHEN and CDR2 SYDVKM. Trimming shortened V by 2 bases and J by 0 bases, and 7 bases separated the two germline ends. CDR3 sequence reads: CASSLPSTNYGYTF. The DNA of the CDR3 is TGTGCCAGCAGTTTACCCAGTACTAACTATGGCTACACCTTC.

This clonotype was counted a few times. The rearrangement links TRBV6-5 to TRBJ2-2; 7 bases line up with TRBD1. J was trimmed by 5 bases and V by 8 bases; bases with no gene match: 11. The CDR3 covers 15 residues. Germline assignment: CDR1 MNHEY and CDR2 SVGAGI. CDR3 DNA: TGTGCCAGCCGAAACCGAGGGGGCGCGACCGGGGAGCTGTTTTTT. Amino acids: CASRNRGGATGELFF.

This clonotype was picked up many times. CDR3 coding DNA: TGTGCCAGCAGTGAGTTACCGGGAGGCACTGAAGCTTTCTTT. Its translation: CASSELPGGTEAFF. The chain has TRBV6-1 and TRBJ1-1; no clear D gene. The CDR3 is 14 residues long. V lost 3 bases to trimming and J lost 4 bases, with 12 bases between them. Germline V gene lookup returns CDR1 MNHNS and CDR2 SASEGT.

This rearrangement joins TRBV20-1 to TRBJ2-7; possibly TRBD1 for D (5 bases). The CDR3 has 13 amino acids. The V end was cut by 7 bases, the J end by 3 bases, with 16 bases between. Germline V CDR1 and CDR2: DFQATT, SNEGSKA (reference sequence). The CDR3 region has the DNA TGCAGTGTCCCCGCCCCGACAGACTACGAGCAGTACTTC. Amino acid sequence: CSVPAPTDYEQYF.

The gene calls are TRBV20-1 and TRBJ2-7; D may be TRBD1 (6 bases). Germline V gives CDR1 DFQATT, CDR2 SNEGSKA (reference sequence). This CDR3 is built from 14 residues. V was cut by 6 bases and J by 7 bases, with 22 bases left in between. CDR3 sequence: CSAVTGSPTREQYF. CDR3 sequence (DNA): TGCAGTGCGGTAACAGGGAGCCCTACGAGGGAGCAGTACTTC.

This clonotype was counted ten times or more. The gene calls are TRBV6-1 and TRBJ1-5; TRBD1 is a possible D gene (5 bases). V was clipped by 3 bases and J by 6 bases, with 12 bases between them. Germline CDR1 is MNHNS and CDR2 is SASEGT. The CDR3 extends over 14 amino acids. This CDR3 is CASSDNRGAQPQHF. CDR3 DNA sequence: TGTGCCAGCAGTGATAATAGGGGAGCTCAGCCCCAGCATTTT.

This clonotype has ten or more counts. The chain employs TRBV7-2 and TRBJ2-3, with D possibly matching TRBD1 (6 bases). The ends were cut back, 5 bases at V and 2 bases at J, with 14 bases in the middle. Germline CDR1 SGHTA, CDR2 FQGNSA. The CDR3 has 15 amino acids. In nucleotides, the CDR3 is TGTGCCAGCAGCCTCCGACAGGCACACACAGATACGCAGTATTTT. Protein sequence: CASSLRQAHTDTQYF.

Ten or more counts support this clonotype. The chain carries TRBV7-2 and TRBJ2-5; no clear D gene. The germline V and J ends were trimmed by 2 bases and 2 bases, with 12 bases remaining between them. The CDR3 covers 15 residues. Per the germline V gene, CDR1 is SGHTA and CDR2 is FQGNSA. The CDR3: CASSLFQVPQETQYF. The CDR3 coding sequence is TGTGCCAGCAGCTTATTCCAGGTCCCTCAAGAGACCCAGTACTTC. The variable domain in full, with the rest retrieved from reference TRBV7-2 and TRBJ2-5, is GAGVSQSPSNKVTEKGKDVELRCDPISGHTALYWYRQSLGQGLEFLIYFQGNSAPDKSGLPSDRFSAERTGGSVSTLTIQRTQQEDSAVYLCASSLFQVPQETQYFGPGTRLLVL.

The sample holds a few counts of this clonotype. This may be a read error, as it is one base from a much larger clone. The genes are TRBV9 and TRBJ2-5; D unclear. With 0 bases removed from V and 11 bases from J, the gap between germline ends came to 17 bases. The germline gives CDR1 SGDLS, CDR2 YYNGEE. The length of the CDR3 is 14 residues. CDR3 nucleotides: TGTGCCAGCAGCGTAGGCACTATTTCCAATGAGCAGTACTTC. This encodes CASSVGTISNEQYF.

The chain carries TRBV30 and TRBJ1-1, with 7 bases identical to TRBD1. Germline V lookup: CDR1 GTSNPN, CDR2 SVGIG (reference sequence). V shed 7 bases and J 6 bases; nucleotides not matched to a gene: 8. CDR3 size: 12 residues. The CDR3 region has the DNA TGTGCCTTGCGGAGGGGGCCAGCTGAAGCTTTCTTT. It encodes CALRRGPAEAFF.

This clonotype was picked up many times. A read error may account for a junction end that differs from germline. The chain couples TRBV30 to TRBJ2-7, with 9 bases matching TRBD1. Germline CDR1 reads GTSNPN; CDR2 reads SVGIG (reference sequence). The CDR3 spans 13 residues. CDR3 amino acids: CHHQPGQGYEQYF. In nucleotides, the CDR3 is TGCCACCACCAGCCGGGACAGGGATACGAGCAGTACTTC. The full variable domain, completed using reference TRBV30 and TRBJ2-7, is SQTIHQWPATLVQPVGSPLSLECTVEGTSNPNLYWYRQAAGRGLQLLFYSVGIGQISSEVPQNLSASRPQDRQFILSSKKLLLSDSGFYLCHHQPGQGYEQYFGPGTRLTVT.

Ten or more counts support this clonotype. The chain joins TRBV9 to TRBJ1-2; D gene uncertain. Germline assignment: CDR1 SGDLS and CDR2 YYNGEE. Deletions cut 0 bases from V and 5 bases from J, with 14 bases between. The CDR3 totals 15 residues. CDR3 sequence: CASSVVMDPTYGYTF. Written as DNA, the CDR3 is TGTGCCAGCAGCGTAGTGATGGATCCTACGTATGGCTACACCTTC.